The 9 T cell receptor beta chains below were found in one sample sequenced in a study of T cell responses to AZD1222 COVID-19 vaccine. The protocol was immunoSEQ multiplex PCR, while the TCRdb copy is restricted to in-frame clones and leaves out a portion. Among around 96,000 clones listed, roughly 90% were seen once. The source material was peripheral blood, sampled on day 0 of AZD1222 vaccination. The source of these receptors is an adult in good health.

This clone was counted once. The same CDR3 can be traced to other DNA sequences in this sample. The chain employs TRBV6-5 and TRBJ1-5; TRBD1 agrees at 10 bases. Trimming at V came to 6 bases and at J to 4 bases, leaving 6 bases not matched to a gene. This CDR3 spans 15 amino acids. The germline gives CDR1 MNHEY, CDR2 SVGAGI. CDR3 bases: TGTGCCAGCAGCCCCGGGACAGGGGTTAATCAGCCCCAGCATTTT. Protein product: CASSPGTGVNQPQHF.

This chain connects TRBV2 to TRBJ1-1; possibly TRBD1 for D (6 bases). CDR3 length: 17 amino acids. Germline assignment: CDR1 SNHLY and CDR2 FYNNEI. Trimming cost V 3 bases and J 3 bases, with 20 bases left between them. The CDR3 sequence is CASSDPIRDNSYTEAFF. Written as DNA, the CDR3 is TGTGCCAGCAGTGACCCTATACGGGACAATTCCTACACTGAAGCTTTCTTT.

The rearrangement joins TRBV30 to TRBJ2-2; D ambiguous. Trimming took 7 bases from V and 7 from J, leaving 10 bases between them. The CDR3 is made up of 11 amino acids. The germline gives CDR1 GTSNPN, CDR2 SVGIG (reference sequence). The CDR3 coding sequence is TGTGCCTCTCCAGTAGGCGGGGAGCTGTTTTTT. As protein: CASPVGGELFF.

V usage is TRBV27 and J usage is TRBJ1-4; D might be TRBD1 (5 bases). There are 15 residues in the CDR3. Germline values: CDR1 MNHEY, CDR2 SMNVEV (reference sequence). Trimming stripped 2 bases from V and 4 bases from J, with 11 bases between. CDR3 DNA sequence: TGTGCCAGCAGTTTAGTTGGGGGACTTAATGAAAAACTGTTTTTT. Its translation is CASSLVGGLNEKLFF. The full variable domain, in which reference TRBV27 and TRBJ1-4 provide the parts outside the CDR3, is EAQVTQNPRYLITVTGKKLTVTCSQNMNHEYMSWYRQDPGLGLRQIYYSMNVEVTDKGDVPEGYKVSRKEKRNFPLILESPSPNQTSLYFCASSLVGGLNEKLFFGSGTQLSVL.

The chain combines TRBV28 with TRBJ2-7; a possible D gene is TRBD1 (6 bases). Trimming shortened V by 6 bases and J by 7 bases, and 10 bases separated the two germline ends. CDR3 length equals 11 residues. Germline CDR1 reads MDHEN; CDR2 reads SYDVKM. The CDR3 protein is CASRSTGEQYF. The CDR3 region has the DNA TGTGCCAGCAGGAGTACAGGGGAGCAGTACTTC.

The chain has TRBV27 and TRBJ2-1, with TRBD2 matching 12 bases. V trimming: 8 bases; J trimming: 8 bases; junction bases outside the gene matches: 13. This CDR3 spans 16 amino acids. CDR1 and CDR2 (germline): MNHEY, SMNVEV (reference sequence). Here the CDR3 DNA reads TGTGCCAGCGGTTATTTCCTAGCGGGGGGGTTGGATGAGCAGTTCTTC. This codes for CASGYFLAGGLDEQFF.

This sequence joins TRBV30 and TRBJ1-1; no definite D call. V was cut by 1 base and J by 4 bases, with 10 bases left in between. Germline V gene lookup returns CDR1 GTSNPN and CDR2 SVGIG (reference sequence). The CDR3 runs 13 residues. Written as DNA, the CDR3 is TGTGCCTGGAGTGGGTCTGCCGTCACTGAAGCTTTCTTT. Translation: CAWSGSAVTEAFF. Drawing the rest from reference TRBV30 and TRBJ1-1, the complete variable domain is SQTIHQWPATLVQPVGSPLSLECTVEGTSNPNLYWYRQAAGRGLQLLFYSVGIGQISSEVPQNLSASRPQDRQFILSSKKLLLSDSGFYLCAWSGSAVTEAFFGQGTRLTVV.

V and J are TRBV5-1 and TRBJ2-7, with 7 bases lining up with TRBD2. J lost 0 bases, V lost 3 bases, and 9 bases had no gene match. Germline V gives CDR1 SGHRS, CDR2 YFSETQ. The CDR3 length is 16 residues. CDR3 bases: TGCGCCAGCAGCTCCCTCGGGGGACTAAGCTCCTACGAGCAGTACTTC. Protein sequence: CASSSLGGLSSYEQYF.

This chain connects TRBV2 to TRBJ2-7; no definite D call. Germline CDR1 SNHLY, CDR2 FYNNEI. V was clipped by 3 bases and J by 2 bases, with 8 bases between them. This CDR3 is built from 13 residues. The CDR3: CASSDYRTYEQYF. In DNA form, the CDR3 reads TGTGCCAGCAGTGATTACAGAACCTACGAGCAGTACTTC.